Following are 2 T cell receptor beta chains from one sample sequenced in a study of early T cells in non-severe SARS-CoV-2 infection. A single record per CDR3 protein comes from TCRdb applying MiXCR to the 5' RACE reads. The sample records tens of thousands of distinct CDR3 sequences, around 5% being singletons. Sequencing was performed on whole blood. The receptors come from an adult who was a healthcare worker with PCR-confirmed SARS-CoV-2 infection or an uninfected control (not recorded which).

This clonotype was detected many times. The chain combines TRBV9 with TRBJ2-3; TRBD1 matches 9 bases. The CDR3 contains 16 residues. Germline-derived CDR1 and CDR2 are SGDLS and YYNGEE. Trimming removed 3 bases from V and 1 base from J; junction bases left unmatched: 6. CDR3 sequence: CASSATGGLGTDTQYF. The CDR3 DNA sequence: TGTGCCAGCAGCGCTACAGGGGGCCTCGGCACAGATACGCAGTATTTT.

This clonotype came up many times. The gene calls are TRBV20-1 and TRBJ2-6; 10 bases fit TRBD1. Germline CDR1 reads DFQATT; CDR2 reads SNEGSKA (reference sequence). Trimming removed 2 bases from V and 3 bases from J; junction bases left unmatched: 4. This CDR3 comprises 16 residues. The CDR3 bases are TGCAGTGCTAGACCTGACAGGGGGCTTGGGGCCAACGTCCTGACTTTC. This translates into CSARPDRGLGANVLTF.